These 21 T cell receptor beta chains originate from one sample sequenced in a study of T cells in Graves' hyperthyroidism and ophthalmopathy. Template material for amplifying TCR beta CDR3 regions consisted of RNA transcripts. The HTBI set primed first-round TCR CDR3 RT-PCR. One entry per CDR3 protein results from TCRdb running MiXCR on the multiplex PCR reads. The sample shows some 510,000 distinct CDR3 sequences, less than 25% of them seen only once. The sequencing input was blood. These receptors all stem from a young man with Graves' hyperthyroidism.

The chain couples TRBV6-1 to TRBJ2-2; TRBD1 agrees at 11 bases. The length of the CDR3 is 14 residues. With V trimmed by 6 bases and J by 7 bases, 4 bases remained unmatched. The germline V gene encodes CDR1 MNHNS and CDR2 SASEGT. The CDR3 protein is CASRGQGVGGELFF. The CDR3 DNA reads as TGTGCCAGCAGGGGACAGGGGGTCGGCGGGGAGCTGTTTTTT.

This clonotype was seen ten or more times. V usage is TRBV2 and J usage is TRBJ1-1; D unresolved. The length of the CDR3 is 13 residues. CDR1 is SNHLY and CDR2 is FYNNEI in the germline V gene. V lost 6 bases and J 0 bases, leaving 8 bases between the germline ends. In nucleotides, the CDR3 is TGTGCCAGCAGGTTCGGTATGAACACTGAAGCTTTCTTT. Amino acid sequence: CASRFGMNTEAFF.

V gene TRBV7-2 combines with J gene TRBJ1-1; no firm D call. V was pared by 5 bases and J by 8 bases, with 15 bases between. The CDR3 has 13 residues. Germline V lookup: CDR1 SGHTA, CDR2 FQGNSA. The DNA of the CDR3 is TGTGCCAGCAGCAAGCAAGAACTATGGGAAGCTTTCTTT. Translated: CASSKQELWEAFF. The full variable domain, with the rest looked up from reference TRBV7-2 and TRBJ1-1, is GAGVSQSPSNKVTEKGKDVELRCDPISGHTALYWYRQSLGQGLEFLIYFQGNSAPDKSGLPSDRFSAERTGGSVSTLTIQRTQQEDSAVYLCASSKQELWEAFFGQGTRLTVV.

This chain connects TRBV9 to TRBJ1-5, with D perhaps TRBD1 (6 bases). The CDR3 is 15 residues long. CDR1 and CDR2 (germline): SGDLS, YYNGEE. Trimming cost V 2 bases and J 5 bases, with 14 bases left between them. The CDR3 region has the DNA TGTGCCAGCAGCGTTTCAGGGGCAATGGATCAGCCCCAGCATTTT. It translates to CASSVSGAMDQPQHF.

In this sample, this clonotype turned up many times. V is TRBV28 and J is TRBJ1-1, with D perhaps TRBD1 (5 bases). Trimming stripped 1 base from V and 7 bases from J, with 19 bases between. The CDR3 has 16 residues. The germline V gene encodes CDR1 MDHEN and CDR2 SYDVKM. The CDR3 sequence is CASSLFPGTSFNEAFF. The CDR3 bases are TGTGCCAGCAGTTTATTTCCAGGGACGTCCTTTAATGAAGCTTTCTTT.

The chain recombines TRBV12-3 or TRBV12-4 with TRBJ2-7; 7 nucleotides match TRBD1. There are 16 residues in the CDR3. V lost 6 bases, J lost 6 bases, and 17 bases stayed unmatched. The CDR3 region has the DNA TGTGCCAGCAGCCAACCACAAACAGGGGTCCCCCTCGAGCAGTACTTC. Translation gives CASSQPQTGVPLEQYF.

CDR3 protein: CASSLEGLAKNIQYF. The CDR3 DNA sequence: TGTGCCAGCAGTTTGGAAGGACTAGCCAAAAACATTCAGTACTTC. The gene calls are TRBV28 and TRBJ2-4, with a possible D match to TRBD2 (5 bases). V was shortened by 3 bases and J by 0 bases, with 9 bases between the two germline ends. This CDR3 is built from 15 residues. In germline, CDR1 is MDHEN, CDR2 SYDVKM.

This clonotype was recorded at least ten times. DNA for the CDR3: TGCGCCAGCAGCCACGCCCCAGGGGCGTACTACGAGCAGTACTTC. Amino acid sequence: CASSHAPGAYYEQYF. The J gene is TRBJ2-7, the V gene TRBV4-1; possible D gene TRBD1, 6 bases. The germline CDR1 and CDR2 sequences are MGHRA and YSYEKL. V was pared by 3 bases and J by 3 bases, with 15 bases between. The CDR3 is made up of 15 amino acids.

In this sample, this clonotype turned up many times. The chain recombines TRBV6-2 or TRBV6-3 with TRBJ2-5, with 11 positions matching TRBD1. Germline V CDR1 and CDR2: MNHEY, SVGEGT. V shed 0 bases, J shed 5 bases, and the junction held 5 bases outside the gene matches. The CDR3 loop spans 16 amino acids. For the CDR3, the DNA is TGTGCCAGCAGTTACTCATCCGGGACAGGGGGTGAGACCCAGTACTTC. It translates to CASSYSSGTGGETQYF.

The V call is TRBV15, the J call TRBJ1-1; no clear D gene. Germline CDR1 reads LNHNV; CDR2 reads YYDKDF (reference sequence). This CDR3 comprises 12 residues. V lost 0 bases, J lost 11 bases, and 10 bases lay in between. Here the CDR3 reads CATSREGAGAFF. Here the CDR3 DNA reads TGTGCCACCAGCAGAGAAGGAGCAGGCGCTTTCTTT.

This clonotype was recorded a few times. A much larger clone differs from this one at a single base, so this may be a read error. No conserved phenylalanine or tryptophan ends this CDR3, so it is likely a read error. This sequence joins TRBV28 and TRBJ1-5, with D possibly being TRBD1 (5 bases). Germline V gives CDR1 MDHEN, CDR2 SYDVKM. V was pared by 6 bases and J by 0 bases, with 12 bases between. The CDR3 consists of 15 residues. As DNA, the CDR3 is TGTGCCAGCAGCAAGGCTGGGGGTAGCAATCAGCCCCAGCATTTG. The encoded protein is CASSKAGGSNQPQHL.

The J gene is TRBJ2-5, the V gene TRBV6-2 or TRBV6-3, with 9 positions matching TRBD1. Germline CDR1 and CDR2: MNHEY and SVGEGT. The CDR3 sequence is 15 residues long. V shed 8 bases and J 3 bases; nucleotides not matched to a gene: 10. Here the CDR3 reads CASSHRGTGKETQYF. The CDR3 coding sequence is TGTGCCAGCTCGCATCGGGGGACAGGGAAAGAGACCCAGTACTTC.

This clonotype appeared many times. The conserved final phenylalanine or tryptophan is absent from the CDR3, which likely points to a read error. The chain carries TRBV6-5 and TRBJ1-5; TRBD1 might be the D (6 bases). The ends were cut back, 5 bases at V and 4 bases at J, with 15 bases in the middle. Germline loops: CDR1 MNHEY, CDR2 SVGAGI. This CDR3 is 15 amino acids long. The CDR3 sequence is CASSPRGGINQPQHI. CDR3 bases: TGTGCCAGCAGTCCAAGGGGGGGGATTAATCAGCCCCAGCATATT.

This clonotype has at least ten counts. The V gene is TRBV19, the J gene TRBJ1-1; D not certain. The ends were cut back, 3 bases at V and 1 base at J, with 9 bases in the middle. The CDR3 contains 14 residues. In germline, CDR1 is LNHDA, CDR2 SQIVND (reference sequence). CDR3 amino acids: CASSISWENTEAFF. CDR3 coding DNA: TGTGCCAGTAGTATTTCCTGGGAGAACACTGAAGCTTTCTTT. Full variable domain (remainder filled in from reference TRBV19 and TRBJ1-1): DGGITQSPKYLFRKEGQNVTLSCEQNLNHDAMYWYRQDPGQGLRLIYYSQIVNDFQKGDIAEGYSVSREKKESFPLTVTSAQKNPTAFYLCASSISWENTEAFFGQGTRLTVV.

This clonotype was counted at least ten times. The chain recombines TRBV20-1 with TRBJ1-2; TRBD1 is a possible D gene (5 bases). V lost 4 bases to trimming and J lost 6 bases, with 18 bases between them. Germline V gene data show CDR1 as DFQATT and CDR2 as SNEGSKA (reference sequence). The length of the CDR3 is 14 residues. The CDR3 region has the DNA TGCAGTGCTACCAGGGACTTCATTCAGGATGGCTACACCTTC. Protein sequence: CSATRDFIQDGYTF.

The chain couples TRBV12-3 or TRBV12-4 to TRBJ2-5; D is ambiguous. With 5 bases removed from V and 0 bases from J, the gap between germline ends came to 19 bases. CDR3 length equals 17 residues. The CDR3 region has the DNA TGTGCCAGCAGTCTCCTTCCCGTGGGATTAAACCAAGAGACCCAGTACTTC. Its protein product is CASSLLPVGLNQETQYF.

The V gene is TRBV6-1, the J gene TRBJ1-6; D remains ambiguous. The V gene lost 6 bases and the J gene lost 6 bases, with 15 bases spanning the gap. The CDR3 loop spans 15 amino acids. Germline V gene sequence: CDR1 MNHNS, CDR2 SASEGT. The CDR3 loop reads CASRPDGGFNSPLHF. In DNA form, the CDR3 reads TGTGCCAGCAGGCCGGACGGTGGTTTTAATTCACCCCTCCACTTT.

This clonotype was seen a few times. The chain carries TRBV6-1 and TRBJ1-4; D gene uncertain. The CDR3 length is 15 residues. Germline V gives CDR1 MNHNS, CDR2 SASEGT. Trimming cost V 2 bases and J 6 bases, with 13 bases left between them. The CDR3 DNA follows: TGTGCCAGCAGTGAAAGGTGGGGTATGGATGAAAAACTGTTTTTT. Translating gives CASSERWGMDEKLFF.

This clonotype was seen many times. CDR3 DNA sequence: TGTGCCAGCAGCGTAGGGGACGGTTCCTACGAGCAGTACTTC. As protein: CASSVGDGSYEQYF. This chain links TRBV9 with TRBJ2-7; D is possibly TRBD1 or TRBD2 (5 bases each). Trimming took off 0 bases at V and 1 base at J, with 8 bases between the two ends. This CDR3 has 14 residues. Per the germline V gene, CDR1 is SGDLS and CDR2 is YYNGEE.

This clonotype was picked up many times. The rearrangement joins TRBV28 to TRBJ2-4; 7 bases fit TRBD2. Germline CDR1 is MDHEN and CDR2 is SYDVKM. This CDR3 region has 15 residues. The J segment lost 6 bases and the V segment lost 1 base, leaving 6 bases of the junction unmatched. The CDR3 region is CASSLSGGGVNIQYF. In DNA form, the CDR3 reads TGTGCCAGCAGTTTATCGGGGGGAGGGGTAAACATTCAGTACTTC.

This chain connects TRBV7-2 to TRBJ1-1, with no clear D. CDR3 length: 13 residues. The V end was cut by 4 bases, the J end by 3 bases, with 9 bases between. Germline loops: CDR1 SGHTA, CDR2 FQGNSA. CDR3 in DNA: TGTGCCAGCAGCTCCGAGGCTTACACTGAAGCTTTCTTT. It encodes CASSSEAYTEAFF.